The T cell receptor (beta chain) described here comes from a study of T cells in Graves' hyperthyroidism and ophthalmopathy (dated by TCRdb to about 2019). About the full investigation: To identify distinguishing TCR V-J signatures, a discovery cohort of about 100 patients was used, comprising 40 to 45 with Graves' ophthalmopathy and approximately 58 with stable Graves' hyperthyroidism. Prospective prediction of ophthalmopathy was tested in an independent validation cohort of 18 to 20 hyperthyroidism patients and 15 to 17 patients who later progressed to ophthalmopathy. For training and testing, the 100 or so patients in the discovery cohort were randomly divided in a 7:3 ratio. The study also compared thyroid tissue and blood T-cell repertoires from over 5 Graves' hyperthyroidism patients. After sampling, hyperthyroidism patients received methimazole starting at 30 mg daily, and ophthalmopathy patients received high-dose intravenous methylprednisolone. The paper describes TCR Vbeta CDR3 sequencing of around 130 peripheral blood samples, made up of roughly 45 ophthalmopathy patients, over 70 hyperthyroidism patients and about 17 progressor patients. The paper as a whole reports these results and caveats: Blood samples also contained most of the expanded thyroid clonotypes (frequency above 0.001), which suggests that blood repertoires may reflect thyroid immune responses. During validation, the model predicted progression to ophthalmopathy a median of roughly 7.1 months ahead of onset, with approximately 71% sensitivity and 72% to 85% specificity. Ophthalmopathy was separated from stable hyperthyroidism by a 13 V-J signature model, with approximately 85% sensitivity and approximately 81% specificity obtained in cross-validation and 80%/75% obtained in testing. No statistical method was used to fix the sample size in advance, and group allocation was not hidden from the investigators.

TCR beta CDR3 regions were amplified from RNA transcripts. The TCR CDR3 was subjected to a first round of RT-PCR using the HTBI primer set and the Qiagen OneStep RT-PCR kit. Libraries were constructed in a second round of multiplex PCR, after which size selection and purification were performed. Libraries were sequenced paired-end with 100 bp reads on an Illumina HiSeq2000. The source study handled its data this way. SOAPnuke was used to process the raw data, with reads discarded if the reads contained adapters or uncalled bases, had a mean Phred below 15, or lacked an exact constant-primer or identifier match. COPE v1.2.5 was used to merge high-quality paired reads, and clonotypes were defined as unique nucleotide sequences. Clonotypes were aligned to IMGT TRBV, TRBD and TRBJ reference segments using MiTCR v1.1. The analysis was restricted to V-J combinations with a frequency above 0.0001, which together covered 99% to 99.2% of the repertoires. The TCS score was defined as the ratio of F50 (clonal expansion) to E x V (chaos), calculated using BLOSUM62-based TCRdist between CDR3 peptides within each V-J. Welch's t-statistics and random forest reduced around 520 V-J features to 13, which were used in a naive Bayes classifier (R e1071). The similarity between thyroid and blood repertoires was quantified using the Morisita-Horn index. TCRdb reanalyzed the raw reads on its own, using fastp at Q25 for trimming and MiXCR for clone calling, and kept in-frame beta chains. Entries are consolidated by CDR3 protein sequence, retaining the most common genes and DNA. The V and J calls follow TCRdb's processing rather than the paper's. In this sample the table shows 450,000 to 700,000 distinct CDR3 sequences, under 60% of which occur a single time. The ten biggest clones cover around 7.7% of the sample.

The germline V and J ends show losses of 5 bases and 5 bases respectively, and no gene match explains 12 bases of the junction. CDR1 and CDR2, looked up from the germline V gene, are SGHTA and FQGNSA. The cysteine opens and the phenylalanine closes a CDR3 of 15 amino acids. Only CDR3 DNA remains: 45 bases, in frame from the first base. This clonotype was counted once. The target of this receptor is not known. Per-base qualities were not stored, and no clone one base away is much larger. A single read makes a weak case. Graves' hyperthyroidism was defined as stable when no progression to ophthalmopathy occurred over 18 months of follow-up. Hyperthyroidism patients were aged 18 to 65 years and newly diagnosed, with disease duration of less than 2 months. Patients with uncontrolled infections, other autoimmune diseases, pregnancy or lactation were excluded. Diagnoses were based on clinical symptoms, serum thyroxine and TRAb, thyroid ultrasound and orbital computed tomography. Trizol reagent was used to extract total RNA, and RNA quality was then checked on an Agilent 2100 Bioanalyzer.

Sequencing was performed on peripheral blood or thyroid tissue (not recorded which). This receptor chain uses TRBV7-2 and TRBJ2-7; 7 bases in the middle match TRBD2. The sequence derives from a woman aged 18-29 years with Graves' hyperthyroidism. The DNA sequence is as follows: TGTGCCAGCAGCCCCGAGGCAGGGAGGGAAAACGAGCAGTACTTC. Its coded protein is CASSPEAGRENEQYF. When the CDR3 is completed using the reference TRBV7-2 and TRBJ2-7 genes on either side, the full variable domain is GAGVSQSPSNKVTEKGKDVELRCDPISGHTALYWYRQSLGQGLEFLIYFQGNSAPDKSGLPSDRFSAERTGGSVSTLTIQRTQQEDSAVYLCASSPEAGRENEQYFGPGTRLTVT.